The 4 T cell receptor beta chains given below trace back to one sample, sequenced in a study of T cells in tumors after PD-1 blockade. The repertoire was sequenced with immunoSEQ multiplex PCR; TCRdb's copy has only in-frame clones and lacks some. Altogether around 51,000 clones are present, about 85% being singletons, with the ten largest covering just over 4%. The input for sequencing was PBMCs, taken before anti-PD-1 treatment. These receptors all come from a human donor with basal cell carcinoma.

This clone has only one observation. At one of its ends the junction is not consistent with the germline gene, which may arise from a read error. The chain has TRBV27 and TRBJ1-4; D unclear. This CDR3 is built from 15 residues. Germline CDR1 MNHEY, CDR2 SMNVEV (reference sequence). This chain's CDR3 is CASSTKQTTSEKLFF. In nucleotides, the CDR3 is TGTGCCAGCAGTACCAAACAGACAACTAGTGAAAAACTGTTTTTT.

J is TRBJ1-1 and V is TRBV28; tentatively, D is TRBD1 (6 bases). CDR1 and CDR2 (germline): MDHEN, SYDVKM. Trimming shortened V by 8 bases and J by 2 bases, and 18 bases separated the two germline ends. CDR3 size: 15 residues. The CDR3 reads CASYDLDRQNTEAFF. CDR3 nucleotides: TGTGCCAGCTACGATTTGGACAGACAAAACACTGAAGCTTTCTTT.

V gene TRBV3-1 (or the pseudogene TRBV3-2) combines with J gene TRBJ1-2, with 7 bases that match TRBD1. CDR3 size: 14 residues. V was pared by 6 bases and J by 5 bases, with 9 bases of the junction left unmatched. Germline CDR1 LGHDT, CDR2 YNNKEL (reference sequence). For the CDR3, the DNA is TGTGCCAGCAGTCCCTGGCCAGGGGGATATGGCTACACCTTC. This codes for CASSPWPGGYGYTF.

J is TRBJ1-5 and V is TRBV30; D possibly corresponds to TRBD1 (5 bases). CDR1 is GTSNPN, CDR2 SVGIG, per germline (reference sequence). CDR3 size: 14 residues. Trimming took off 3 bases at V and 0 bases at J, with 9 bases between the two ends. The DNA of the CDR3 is TGTGCCTGGAGAGGGGTAGCTAGCAATCAGCCCCAGCATTTT. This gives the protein CAWRGVASNQPQHF.